This T cell receptor beta chain comes out of a study of OX40 agonist ivuxolimab in advanced cancers. The ends lost 7 bases at V and 1 base at J; junction bases unmatched: 4. The V gene's germline CDR1 is LNHDA and CDR2 SQIVND (reference sequence). The CDR3 spans 14 residues. In its sample, this clone was seen once. Blood samples were obtained at baseline, cycle 4 day 1, and cycle 7 day 1. Sequenced by immunoSEQ multiplex PCR; TCRdb stores in-frame clones only, minus some. The sample has around 50,000 clones, 75% to 90% seen once. This chain joins TRBV19 and TRBJ2-3, with 8 bases matching TRBD2. The source material was CD4+ or CD8+ T cells sorted from blood, sampled in a trial of the OX40 agonist ivuxolimab. This sequence originates from an adult with an advanced solid tumor such as melanoma, head and neck, liver or kidney cancer. CDR3 sequence: CASKSRGGTDTQYF. CDR3 sequence (DNA): TGTGCCAGTAAATCGCGGGGGGGCACAGATACGCAGTATTTT.